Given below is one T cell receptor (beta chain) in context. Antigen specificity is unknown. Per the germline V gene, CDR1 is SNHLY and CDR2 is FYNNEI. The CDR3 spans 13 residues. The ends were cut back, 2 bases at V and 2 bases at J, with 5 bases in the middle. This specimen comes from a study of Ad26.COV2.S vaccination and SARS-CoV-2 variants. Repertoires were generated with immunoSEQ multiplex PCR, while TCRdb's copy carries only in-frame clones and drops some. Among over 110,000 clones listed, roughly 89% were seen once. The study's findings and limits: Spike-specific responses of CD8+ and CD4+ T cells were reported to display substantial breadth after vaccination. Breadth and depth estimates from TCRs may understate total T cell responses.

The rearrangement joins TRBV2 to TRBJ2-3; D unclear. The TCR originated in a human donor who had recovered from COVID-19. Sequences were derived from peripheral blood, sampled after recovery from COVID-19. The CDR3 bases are TGTGCCAGCAGTGAAACTTTCACAGATACGCAGTATTTT. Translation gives CASSETFTDTQYF.